This T cell receptor (beta chain) was found in a study of OX40 agonist ivuxolimab in advanced cancers. The germline V gene has CDR1 WSHSY and CDR2 SAAADI. V lost 1 base and J lost 7, with 8 bases in between. CDR3 length: 12 residues. Study-level results: On average, a greater number of expanded clones characterised CD8+ T cells relative to CD4+.

Drawing of blood for sampling happened at baseline, at cycle 4 day 1, and at cycle 7 day 1. With respect to this clone: Antigen specificity is unknown.

This table comes from immunoSEQ multiplex PCR, and its TCRdb copy is limited to in-frame clones, with some not included. The sample includes roughly 70,000 clones, around 84% of them seen just once. The specimen was CD4+ or CD8+ T cells sorted from blood, collected in a trial of the OX40 agonist ivuxolimab. The receptor was isolated from an adult with an advanced solid tumor such as melanoma, head and neck, liver or kidney cancer. This chain links TRBV10-2 with TRBJ2-7, with D perhaps matching TRBD1 (5 bases). CDR3 sequence: CASSEFRQEQYF. DNA of the CDR3: TGCGCCAGCAGTGAGTTCAGACAGGAGCAGTACTTC.